This passage covers 5 T cell receptor beta chains from one sample sequenced in a study of T cell responses to AZD1222 COVID-19 vaccine. The data were produced by immunoSEQ multiplex PCR, yet TCRdb's version contains in-frame clones alone and is incomplete. The sample contains about 130,000 clones, roughly 90% of which appear only once. Sample: peripheral blood, taken on day 0 of AZD1222 vaccination. The source of these receptors is an adult in good health.

The rearrangement uses TRBV5-1 and TRBJ2-1, with TRBD2 matching 11 bases. J gave up 7 bases and V 2 bases, and 5 bases lay outside the gene matches. The CDR3 totals 15 residues. Germline CDR1 reads SGHRS; CDR2 reads YFSETQ. DNA of the CDR3: TGCGCCAGCAGCTTACTAGCGGGAGACATAAATGAGCAGTTCTTC. This encodes CASSLLAGDINEQFF.

The V call is TRBV2, the J call TRBJ1-3; 7 positions match TRBD1. The CDR3 is made up of 15 amino acids. Germline loops: CDR1 SNHLY, CDR2 FYNNEI. V shed 6 bases, J shed 0 bases, and the junction held 5 bases outside the gene matches. CDR3 protein: CASRETGLSGNTIYF. The CDR3, as DNA: TGTGCCAGCAGAGAGACAGGGCTCTCTGGAAACACCATATATTTT.

The rearrangement joins TRBV7-2 to TRBJ1-2; D might be TRBD1 (6 bases). The CDR3 contains 14 residues. V dropped 0 bases and J dropped 8 bases, with 13 bases sitting between them. Germline assignment: CDR1 SGHTA and CDR2 FQGNSA. This chain's CDR3 is CASSLAGRGGGYTF. The CDR3 bases are TGTGCCAGCAGCTTAGCCGGTCGGGGGGGCGGCTACACCTTC.

The chain carries TRBV7-9 and TRBJ2-7, with 10 bases lining up with TRBD1. This CDR3 has 15 amino acids. Germline CDR1 and CDR2: SEHNR and FQNEAQ (reference sequence). With 4 bases clipped from V and 2 bases from J, the junction kept 5 bases outside the gene matches. Here the CDR3 DNA reads TGTGCCAGCAGCTACCCGGGACAGGGGACCTACGAGCAGTACTTC. Its translation: CASSYPGQGTYEQYF.

The chain is built from TRBV7-6 and TRBJ1-4, with 9 nucleotides matching TRBD1. The CDR3 length is 14 residues. The ends lost 7 bases at V and 8 bases at J; junction bases unmatched: 8. CDR1 and CDR2 (germline): SGHVS, FNYEAQ. CDR3 bases: TGTGCCAGCAATACAGGGGGCGCAAGGGAAAAACTGTTTTTT. Translation gives CASNTGGAREKLFF.